This T cell receptor beta chain was captured by sequencing in a study of blood T cell repertoires in COVID-19. About the research overall: T cells, B-cell-depleted T cells, or PBMCs supplied cDNA or gDNA.

CDR1 and CDR2 from the germline V gene are SQVTM and ANQGSEA. V lost 5 bases to trimming and J lost 5 bases; unmatched junction nucleotides: 5. The CDR3 extends over 12 amino acids. Assay used: immunoSEQ multiplex PCR; TCRdb lists only in-frame clones, some missing. The sample carries approximately 150,000 clones, around 89% recorded once. A few counts support this clone. This sample includes further DNA sequences coding for the same CDR3. The sequence was obtained from a man aged 45-65 years with active or convalescent COVID-19. Specimen: peripheral blood. The V gene is TRBV29-1, the J gene TRBJ1-1, with TRBD1 matching over 7 bases. CDR3 coding DNA: TGCAGCGTTCGGCAGGGGGATACTGAAGCTTTCTTT. Its translation is CSVRQGDTEAFF.